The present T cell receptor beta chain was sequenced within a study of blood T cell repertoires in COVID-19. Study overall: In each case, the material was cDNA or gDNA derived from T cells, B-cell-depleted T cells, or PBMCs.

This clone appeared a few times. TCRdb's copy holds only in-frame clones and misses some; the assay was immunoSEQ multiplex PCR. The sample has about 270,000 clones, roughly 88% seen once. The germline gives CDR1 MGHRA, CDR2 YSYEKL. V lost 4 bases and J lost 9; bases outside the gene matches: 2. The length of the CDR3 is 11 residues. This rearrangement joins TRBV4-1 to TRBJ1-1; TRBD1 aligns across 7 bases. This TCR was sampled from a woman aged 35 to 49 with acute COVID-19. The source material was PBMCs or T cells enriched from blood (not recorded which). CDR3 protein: CASSPTGKAFF. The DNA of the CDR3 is TGCGCCAGCAGCCCGACAGGGAAAGCTTTCTTT.